These 23 T cell receptor beta chains originate from one sample sequenced in a study of blood T cells in healthy people across ages. A second PCR of about 7 to 12 cycles used a sample-barcoded 5' primer and a J-beta primer mix. One entry per CDR3 protein, called by TCRdb with MiXCR from the 5' RACE reads. This sample has around 2 million distinct CDR3 sequences; 39% occur once, and the top ten carry more than 20%. Input material: blood. The receptor set was obtained from a human donor in good health.

This clonotype has only a few counts. This chain uses TRBV11-1 with TRBJ2-5; 7 nucleotides match TRBD1. The J call may be wrong; the DNA end is better matched by TRBJ2-7. The CDR3 runs to 13 residues. In germline, CDR1 is SGHAT, CDR2 FQDESV (reference sequence). The CDR3 here is CALLLQGNYEQYF. CDR3 DNA: TGTGCCCTCCTTTTACAGGGGAATTACGAGCAGTACTTC.

This chain uses TRBV12-5 with TRBJ2-2; D call uncertain. The CDR3 extends over 13 amino acids. V was cut by 6 bases and J by 5 bases, with 10 bases left in between. Germline values: CDR1 LGHNT, CDR2 FRNRAP. The CDR3 coding sequence is TGTGCTAGTGGCCACGTCTCAACCGGGGAGCTGTTTTTT. This translates into CASGHVSTGELFF.

The chain carries TRBV9 and TRBJ1-1, with D maybe TRBD1 (5 bases). The CDR3 is made up of 13 amino acids. The germline V and J ends were trimmed by 4 bases and 3 bases, with 10 bases remaining between them. Germline loops: CDR1 SGDLS, CDR2 YYNGEE. CDR3 coding DNA: TGTGCCAGCAGCTTGGGGACTTACACTGAAGCTTTCTTT. Amino acid sequence: CASSLGTYTEAFF.

This clonotype was found a few times. The CDR3 loop reads CASSGRTASTDTQYF. CDR3 nucleotide sequence: TGTGCCAGCAGCGGGAGGACCGCTAGCACAGATACGCAGTATTTT. V is TRBV9 and J is TRBJ2-3; D is possibly TRBD2 (5 bases). V lost 3 bases to trimming and J lost 0 bases, with 11 bases between them. The V gene's germline CDR1 is SGDLS and CDR2 YYNGEE. There are 15 residues in the CDR3.

For the CDR3, the DNA is TGCGCCAGCAGCCCGGACCCGACAGGTCCCGCAGATACGCAGTATTTT. Protein sequence: CASSPDPTGPADTQYF. The chain has TRBV5-1 and TRBJ2-3; D might be TRBD1 (6 bases). Germline V gives CDR1 SGHRS, CDR2 YFSETQ. CDR3 size: 16 residues. Between the trimmed V and J ends, which lost 4 bases and 4 bases, there was a span of 19 bases.

The sample holds a few counts of this clonotype. A much more abundant neighbour one base away suggests this may be a read error. The chain joins TRBV29-1 to TRBJ1-2; TRBD1 is a possible D gene (6 bases). The CDR3 contains 13 residues. Germline values: CDR1 SQVTM, CDR2 ANQGSEA. CDR3: CCTLGGSPGGYTF. The CDR3 bases are TGCTGCACCCTAGGGGGGTCTCCGGGGGGCTACACCTTC.

This clonotype occurred many times. This chain joins TRBV29-1 and TRBJ2-3; D remains unclear. The length of the CDR3 is 11 residues. Germline V CDR1 and CDR2: SQVTM, ANQGSEA. The V and J ends lost 6 bases and 5 bases respectively, with 9 bases between them. CDR3 sequence (DNA): TGCAGCGTGGACCTCGTAGATACGCAGTATTTT. Encoded protein: CSVDLVDTQYF.

The chain uses TRBV2 and TRBJ2-3; no definite D call. V was trimmed by 3 bases and J by 0 bases, leaving 10 bases between them. CDR3 length: 15 amino acids. Per the germline V gene, CDR1 is SNHLY and CDR2 is FYNNEI. CDR3 amino acids: CASSESRPSTDTQYF. The CDR3 DNA reads as TGTGCCAGCAGTGAGAGCAGGCCCAGCACAGATACGCAGTATTTT.

The chain carries TRBV6-6 and TRBJ1-6; TRBD1 agrees at 9 bases. Germline CDR1 MNHNY, CDR2 SVGAGI (reference sequence). V was pared by 2 bases and J by 10 bases, with 6 bases of the junction left unmatched. The CDR3 has 15 amino acids. The CDR3 region is CASSYGGQGKSPLHF. DNA for the CDR3: TGTGCCAGCAGTTACGGGGGACAGGGAAAGTCACCCCTCCACTTT.

The V and J genes are TRBV4-2 and TRBJ2-1; 14 nucleotides line up with TRBD2. In germline, CDR1 is LGHNA, CDR2 YNFKEQ. With V trimmed by 4 bases and J by 10 bases, 6 bases remained unmatched. CDR3 length equals 15 residues. As DNA, the CDR3 is TGTGCCAGCAGCCGGGGACTAGCGGGGGAAGGGGAGCAGTTCTTC. This translates into CASSRGLAGEGEQFF.

The chain recombines TRBV7-2 with TRBJ2-7; unclear D gene. The DNA end lines up better with TRBJ2-5; the J call may be wrong. Germline CDR1 SGHTA, CDR2 FQGNSA. The CDR3 is 14 residues long. The CDR3 DNA reads TGTGCCAGCAGCCAAGCAAGGCTGGGGGAGACCCAGTACTTC. It is translated as CASSQARLGETQYF.

Only a few counts were recorded for this clonotype. This chain uses TRBV19 with TRBJ2-7; 7 positions agree with TRBD1. V lost 4 bases to trimming and J lost 6 bases; unmatched junction nucleotides: 15. The CDR3 has 16 residues. Per the germline V gene, CDR1 is LNHDA and CDR2 is SQIVND (reference sequence). The CDR3 loop reads CASSRDRSVQSTEQYF. CDR3 sequence (DNA): TGTGCCAGTAGTAGGGACAGATCGGTACAGAGTACCGAGCAGTACTTC.

This chain connects TRBV3-1 to TRBJ1-6, with D possibly being TRBD1 (5 bases). V lost 3 bases and J lost 7, with 16 bases in between. This CDR3 is built from 16 residues. Germline assignment: CDR1 LGHDT and CDR2 YNNKEL (reference sequence). This chain's CDR3 is CASSHSRGIANSPLHF. The CDR3 DNA is TGTGCCAGCAGCCACTCAAGGGGAATTGCGAATTCACCCCTCCACTTT.

This rearrangement joins TRBV6-5 to TRBJ2-7; TRBD1 matches at 8 bases. Germline CDR1 MNHEY, CDR2 SVGAGI. V gave up 6 bases and J gave up 0 bases; unmatched junction bases: 10. The CDR3 consists of 16 residues. This CDR3 reads CASSRDRGLSSYEQYF. Written as DNA, the CDR3 is TGTGCCAGCAGCCGTGACAGGGGATTGAGCTCCTACGAGCAGTACTTC.

This clonotype was seen only a few times. The chain joins TRBV6-2 or TRBV6-3 to TRBJ1-5; possibly TRBD1 for D (5 bases). The CDR3 extends over 16 amino acids. V was pared by 10 bases and J by 2 bases, with 21 bases between. CDR1 is MNHEY, CDR2 SVGEGT, per germline. In DNA form, the CDR3 reads TGTGCCACCGGAGACAGTTCCCCCTTCGGCAATCAGCCCCAGCATTTT. As protein: CATGDSSPFGNQPQHF.

The V and J genes are TRBV28 and TRBJ2-1; D may be TRBD2 (6 bases). V was pared by 2 bases and J by 7 bases, with 12 bases between. Germline V gene data show CDR1 as MDHEN and CDR2 as SYDVKM. The CDR3 extends over 14 amino acids. CDR3 region: CASSLVGSGNEQFF. CDR3 nucleotides: TGTGCCAGCAGTTTAGTTGGCAGCGGGAATGAGCAGTTCTTC.

The rearrangement uses TRBV6-5 and TRBJ1-2; D perhaps matches TRBD1 (5 bases). The germline V and J ends were trimmed by 6 bases and 4 bases, with 9 bases remaining between them. The germline V gene encodes CDR1 MNHEY and CDR2 SVGAGI. The CDR3 contains 12 residues. CDR3 DNA sequence: TGTGCCAGCAGAGGGGTGTCCTATGGCTACACCTTC. It yields the protein CASRGVSYGYTF.

This chain links TRBV20-1 with TRBJ2-7; a weak D match, TRBD2 (6 bases). This CDR3 region has 15 residues. Trimming shortened V by 0 bases and J by 0 bases, and 12 bases separated the two germline ends. From germline, CDR1 is DFQATT and CDR2 SNEGSKA (reference sequence). The CDR3 sequence is CSARDLPTSSYEQYF. CDR3 nucleotides: TGCAGTGCTAGAGATCTCCCGACTAGCTCCTACGAGCAGTACTTC.

In its sample, this clonotype was seen a few times. This sequence joins TRBV29-1 and TRBJ1-2, with TRBD1 as a possible D gene (5 bases). The germline gives CDR1 SQVTM, CDR2 ANQGSEA. The CDR3 is 12 amino acids. The germline V and J ends were trimmed by 7 bases and 4 bases, with 13 bases remaining between them. Here the CDR3 reads CSAPAGPYGYTF. CDR3 nucleotides: TGCAGCGCCCCTGCGGGGCCCTATGGCTACACCTTC.

This chain links TRBV28 with TRBJ2-3, with TRBD2 as a possible D gene (6 bases). V dropped 3 bases and J dropped 10 bases, with 26 bases sitting between them. From germline, CDR1 is MDHEN and CDR2 SYDVKM. The CDR3 length is 17 residues. CDR3 protein: CASSFPLTGTSTDAQYF. CDR3 DNA: TGTGCCAGCAGTTTCCCACTGACGGGAACTAGCACTGATGCGCAGTATTTT.

The V call is TRBV7-2, the J call TRBJ2-5, with D tentatively TRBD1 (5 bases). In germline, CDR1 is SGHTA, CDR2 FQGNSA. V lost 6 bases to trimming and J lost 5 bases, with 10 bases between them. The CDR3 is made up of 12 amino acids. CDR3 in DNA: TGTGCCAGCAGATTTGGGGCGGAGACCCAGTACTTC. Amino acids: CASRFGAETQYF.

The chain joins TRBV7-9 to TRBJ1-1; D uncertain. This CDR3 has 15 amino acids. V lost 1 base and J 0 bases, leaving 9 bases between the germline ends. Germline V gives CDR1 SEHNR, CDR2 FQNEAQ (reference sequence). CDR3 loop: CASSLGVRMNTEAFF. Here the CDR3 DNA reads TGTGCCAGCAGCTTAGGAGTCCGAATGAACACTGAAGCTTTCTTT.

The rearrangement uses TRBV20-1 and TRBJ1-2, with 8 bases lining up with TRBD1. V trimming: 8 bases; J trimming: 0 bases; junction bases outside the gene matches: 2. Germline values: CDR1 DFQATT, CDR2 SNEGSKA (reference sequence). The CDR3 runs to 12 residues. CDR3 sequence (DNA): TGCAGTCCAGGGGGCTCTAACTATGGCTACACCTTC. It yields the protein CSPGGSNYGYTF.